The 25 T cell receptor beta chains presented below share a single source sample, sequenced in a study of T cell repertoires in cytomegalovirus infection. A single record per CDR3 protein comes from TCRdb applying MiXCR to the reads. The sample lists 650,000 to 900,000 distinct CDR3 sequences, about 31% occurring once. These receptors have no identified antigens. This specimen was cultured CD8+ T cells from PBMCs, taken from culture after CMV antigen stimulation. The receptors were gathered from a human donor in good health (CMV status not recorded). Some clones in this sample may be carry-over from other donors' samples.

This clonotype has a handful of counts. J is TRBJ2-5 and V is TRBV7-8, with a weak D call TRBD2 (5 bases). V lost 4 bases, J lost 1 base, and 19 bases lay in between. Germline loops: CDR1 SGHVS, CDR2 FQNEAQ. This CDR3 has 17 residues. CDR3 region: CASSSPRGATFQETQYF. CDR3 in DNA: TGTGCCAGCAGCTCCCCCCGGGGAGCCACTTTCCAAGAGACCCAGTACTTC. The entire variable domain, with the rest obtained from reference TRBV7-8 and TRBJ2-5, is as follows: GAGVSQSPRYKVAKRGQDVALRCDPISGHVSLFWYQQALGQGPEFLTYFQNEAQLDKSGLPSDRFFAERPEGSVSTLKIQRTQQEDSAVYLCASSSPRGATFQETQYFGPGTRLLVL.

V usage is TRBV27 and J usage is TRBJ1-2; perhaps TRBD1 as D (6 bases). Between the trimmed V and J ends, which lost 0 bases and 6 bases, there was a span of 17 bases. Germline V gives CDR1 MNHEY, CDR2 SMNVEV (reference sequence). The CDR3 is made up of 16 amino acids. The CDR3 is CASSLSIRGQGDGYTF. The CDR3 DNA reads TGTGCCAGCAGTTTATCGATCCGGGGGCAAGGTGATGGCTACACCTTC.

The chain joins TRBV4-3 to TRBJ1-1, with TRBD1 as a possible D gene (6 bases). The CDR3 is made up of 13 amino acids. Germline lookup yields CDR1 LGHNA and CDR2 YSLEER. V dropped 3 bases and J dropped 5 bases, with 10 bases sitting between them. The CDR3 reads CASSHTGPTEAFF. CDR3 in DNA: TGCGCCAGCAGCCACACAGGGCCAACTGAAGCTTTCTTT.

This clonotype was seen a handful of times. The chain links TRBV7-8 to TRBJ2-5; the D is unclear. The germline V and J ends were trimmed by 0 bases and 2 bases, with 10 bases remaining between them. This CDR3 region has 15 residues. CDR1 and CDR2 from the germline V gene are SGHVS and FQNEAQ. The CDR3 region is CASSLAAHRQETQYF. As DNA, the CDR3 is TGTGCCAGCAGCTTAGCGGCGCATCGACAAGAGACCCAGTACTTC.

This clonotype was seen repeatedly, ten times or more. The chain combines TRBV6-2 or TRBV6-3 with TRBJ1-1; 10 positions agree with TRBD1. From germline, CDR1 is MNHEY and CDR2 SVGEGT. V trimming: 1 base; J trimming: 5 bases; junction bases outside the gene matches: 16. The CDR3 sequence is 19 residues long. As DNA, the CDR3 is TGTGCCAGCAGTTACTTGGGCCGGGGACAGGGGAGTTTGACGACTGAAGCTTTCTTT. This gives the protein CASSYLGRGQGSLTTEAFF.

The rearrangement joins TRBV6-5 to TRBJ1-1, with D possibly being TRBD1 (5 bases). V lost 7 bases, J lost 8 bases, and 20 bases lay in between. Germline CDR1 is MNHEY and CDR2 is SVGAGI. This CDR3 is built from 14 residues. CDR3 sequence: CASTVPGRKGEAFF. CDR3 sequence (DNA): TGTGCCAGCACCGTACCGGGACGAAAGGGGGAAGCTTTCTTT.

V and J are TRBV5-6 and TRBJ2-1; tentatively, D is TRBD1 (5 bases). This CDR3 is built from 12 residues. V shed 3 bases and J shed 7 bases, with 8 bases lying between them. CDR1 SGHDT and CDR2 YYEEEE come from the germline V gene. In DNA, the CDR3 is TGTGCCAGCAGCTGGACACCAAATGAGCAGTTCTTC. It codes for CASSWTPNEQFF.

This clonotype was picked up a small number of times. V usage is TRBV10-3 and J usage is TRBJ1-2; tentative D call: TRBD1 (5 bases). Trimming removed 0 bases at V and 6 bases at J, with 14 bases between. Per germline, CDR1 ENHRY and CDR2 SYGVKD. This CDR3 spans 15 amino acids. The CDR3 DNA reads TGTGCCATCAGTGAGTCAGGGGAGTATACGGATGGCTACACCTTC. It is translated as CAISESGEYTDGYTF.

This clonotype was recorded many times. The chain combines TRBV7-6 with TRBJ1-5; TRBD1 is a possible D gene (5 bases). The CDR3 has 19 amino acids. Trimming shortened V by 1 base and J by 6 bases, and 25 bases separated the two germline ends. CDR1 and CDR2 (germline): SGHVS, FNYEAQ. The CDR3 nucleotides read TGTGCCAGCAGCTTAGGCACCGGGGACCAAATTTATACAGGTCAGCCCCAGCATTTT. Amino acids: CASSLGTGDQIYTGQPQHF.

This clonotype was counted at least ten times. V gene TRBV7-8 combines with J gene TRBJ1-5; 7 bases are shared with TRBD1. The CDR3 spans 20 residues. Per germline, CDR1 SGHVS and CDR2 FQNEAQ. With V trimmed by 3 bases and J by 0 bases, 17 bases remained unmatched. CDR3 in DNA: TGTGCCAGCAGCTTCAGACTTGACACCGATGGGACAGCTAGCAATCAGCCCCAGCATTTT. Protein product: CASSFRLDTDGTASNQPQHF.

The V call is TRBV12-3 or TRBV12-4, the J call TRBJ1-5; unclear D gene. CDR3 length equals 17 residues. Between the trimmed V and J ends, which lost 4 bases and 1 base, there was a span of 17 bases. The CDR3 region is CASSSVDSLGSNQPQHF. The CDR3 bases are TGTGCCAGCAGTTCCGTGGACTCACTAGGGAGCAATCAGCCCCAGCATTTT.

This chain links TRBV6-5 with TRBJ2-1, with D possibly TRBD2 on 6 matching bases. Germline CDR1 and CDR2: MNHEY and SVGAGI. Trimming stripped 0 bases from V and 7 bases from J, with 10 bases between. The CDR3 runs to 14 residues. CDR3 bases: TGTGCCAGCAGTTACTCGGCGGGGATAAATGAGCAGTTCTTC. Protein: CASSYSAGINEQFF.

This clonotype was seen a handful of times. The gene calls are TRBV10-3 and TRBJ2-6, with TRBD1 matching over 8 bases. Unmatched junction bases numbered 6, after V lost 1 base and J lost 1 base. Germline V gene sequence: CDR1 ENHRY, CDR2 SYGVKD. There are 18 residues in the CDR3. The CDR3 nucleotides are TGTGCCATCAGTGAGTGGACAGGGCCCCTTTCTGGGGCCAACGTCCTGACTTTC. Translating gives CAISEWTGPLSGANVLTF.

This clonotype was seen a few times. This chain links TRBV9 with TRBJ2-1, with TRBD2 identical over 9 bases. The trim removed 0 bases at V and 2 bases at J, leaving 0 bases unmatched. Germline assignment: CDR1 SGDLS and CDR2 YYNGEE. The CDR3 length is 15 residues. The CDR3 DNA reads TGTGCCAGCAGCGTAGCTAGCGGGGCCTACAATGAGCAGTTCTTC. It yields the protein CASSVASGAYNEQFF.

The genes are TRBV7-8 and TRBJ1-1; D call uncertain. With 3 bases removed from V and 1 base from J, the gap between germline ends came to 6 bases. CDR1 and CDR2 from the germline V gene are SGHVS and FQNEAQ. This CDR3 is 13 amino acids long. CDR3: CASSFLRNTEAFF. CDR3 bases: TGTGCCAGCAGCTTTCTTAGGAACACTGAAGCTTTCTTT.

V is TRBV11-2 and J is TRBJ1-6; D is ambiguous. The germline CDR1 and CDR2 sequences are SGHAT and FQNNGV. With 3 bases removed from V and 6 bases from J, the gap between germline ends came to 9 bases. The CDR3 loop spans 14 amino acids. This CDR3 reads CASSFEPGNSPLHF. For the CDR3, the DNA is TGTGCCAGCAGCTTCGAACCGGGTAATTCACCCCTCCACTTT.

This clonotype turned up a few times. The rearrangement joins TRBV14 to TRBJ2-2; D is ambiguous. CDR1 SGHDN and CDR2 FVKESK come from the germline V gene. Trimming cost V 4 bases and J 1 base, with 13 bases left between them. CDR3 length equals 16 residues. The CDR3 sequence is CASSPPRRWNTGELFF. The DNA of the CDR3 is TGTGCCAGCAGCCCCCCCAGGCGGTGGAACACCGGGGAGCTGTTTTTT.

J is TRBJ2-1 and V is TRBV7-9; D ambiguous. From germline, CDR1 is SEHNR and CDR2 FQNEAQ (reference sequence). The CDR3 totals 9 residues. V was clipped by 10 bases and J by 10 bases, with 8 bases between them. CDR3 DNA: TGTGCCACGCAGGACGAGCAGTTCTTC. It is translated as CATQDEQFF.

This clonotype was observed a handful of times. The chain carries TRBV7-8 and TRBJ2-7, with D maybe TRBD2 (6 bases). This CDR3 comprises 16 residues. Between the trimmed V and J ends, which lost 4 bases and 0 bases, there was a span of 16 bases. Germline lookup yields CDR1 SGHVS and CDR2 FQNEAQ. For the CDR3, the DNA is TGTGCCAGCAGCTCCCACACCGGGGGATTCTCCTACGAGCAGTACGTC. Protein product: CASSSHTGGFSYEQYV.

This clonotype has a handful of counts. V usage is TRBV7-2 and J usage is TRBJ1-6; D is uncertain. Germline V lookup: CDR1 SGHTA, CDR2 FQGNSA. This CDR3 contains 15 residues. The V end was cut by 3 bases, the J end by 9 bases, with 15 bases between. In nucleotides, the CDR3 is TGTGCCAGCAGCTTGGCCCGAGGGTCGGGTTCACCCCTCCACTTT. Protein: CASSLARGSGSPLHF.

This clonotype was seen at least ten times. V gene TRBV12-3 or TRBV12-4 combines with J gene TRBJ2-1; TRBD2 matches at 15 bases. J gave up 7 bases and V 3 bases, and 22 bases lay outside the gene matches. This CDR3 contains 22 residues. CDR3 residues: CASSFLIPGLAGGPKEGNEQFF. Written as DNA, the CDR3 is TGTGCCAGCAGTTTTCTAATTCCCGGACTAGCGGGGGGGCCAAAAGAGGGAAATGAGCAGTTCTTC.

There are a few counts of this clonotype. This chain links TRBV2 with TRBJ2-5, with 12 positions matching TRBD2. Trimming at V came to 3 bases and at J to 1 base, leaving 9 bases not matched to a gene. This CDR3 comprises 18 residues. Germline assignment: CDR1 SNHLY and CDR2 FYNNEI. The CDR3 loop reads CASSESRTSGTVQETQYF. In DNA form, the CDR3 reads TGTGCCAGCAGTGAGTCCAGGACTAGCGGGACTGTCCAAGAGACCCAGTACTTC.

V and J are TRBV4-3 and TRBJ1-2, with TRBD1 matching over 7 bases. The CDR3 is made up of 15 amino acids. CDR1 is LGHNA, CDR2 YSLEER, per germline. J lost 4 bases, V lost 2 bases, and 7 bases had no gene match. CDR3 region: CASSQKTGSGYGYTF. The CDR3 region has the DNA TGCGCCAGCAGCCAAAAGACAGGGAGCGGCTATGGCTACACCTTC.

The rearrangement uses TRBV19 and TRBJ2-1; 11 nucleotides match TRBD1. The CDR3 has 15 residues. Germline CDR1 is LNHDA and CDR2 is SQIVND (reference sequence). The V segment lost 5 bases and the J segment 7 bases; nucleotides outside the gene matches: 7. CDR3 DNA sequence: TGTGCCAGTAGTGTTATGGACAGGGGGCCAAATGAGCAGTTCTTC. This encodes CASSVMDRGPNEQFF.

This clonotype was counted at least ten times. The chain is built from TRBV7-2 and TRBJ1-5; D may be TRBD1 (5 bases). V lost 4 bases, J lost 4 bases, and 20 bases lay in between. Germline V gene lookup returns CDR1 SGHTA and CDR2 FQGNSA. This CDR3 contains 17 residues. As DNA, the CDR3 is TGTGCCAGCAGCTCCCGGGGGGGACTTTCCACAAATCAGCCCCAGCATTTT. It translates to CASSSRGGLSTNQPQHF.